The 16 T cell receptor beta chains below come from one sample, sequenced in a study of cytomegalovirus exposure and HLA in healthy donors. The PCR employed 60 Vbeta primers together with 13 Jbeta primers. Assay used: immunoSEQ multiplex PCR; TCRdb lists only in-frame clones, some missing. The profile shows about 130,000 clones, 75% to 90% of them singletons. Sequenced: PBMCs. The receptor set was obtained from a middle-aged woman in good health and CMV-seronegative.

This chain connects TRBV7-8 to TRBJ1-2, with TRBD1 matching over 8 bases. V lost 6 bases to trimming and J lost 5 bases; unmatched junction nucleotides: 8. The CDR3 spans 14 residues. Germline assignment: CDR1 SGHVS and CDR2 FQNEAQ. The CDR3 region is CASSPGGGGYGYTF. CDR3 sequence (DNA): TGTGCCAGCAGTCCAGGGGGCGGAGGATATGGCTACACCTTC.

The CDR3 bases are TGTGCCAGCACTCGTTTGGGACAGGGAAATTCACCCCTCCACTTT. This sequence encodes CASTRLGQGNSPLHF. This sequence joins TRBV6-6 and TRBJ1-6; 9 bases match TRBD1. CDR1 is MNHNY and CDR2 is SVGAGI in the germline V gene (reference sequence). This CDR3 region has 15 residues. V shed 7 bases, J shed 7 bases, and the junction held 8 bases outside the gene matches.

This clone was seen a handful of times. The rearrangement joins TRBV27 to TRBJ1-2, with D possibly matching TRBD1 (5 bases). The CDR3 covers 13 residues. V was clipped by 8 bases and J by 2 bases, with 12 bases between them. Germline V gene sequence: CDR1 MNHEY, CDR2 SMNVEV (reference sequence). CDR3 amino acids: CASGAGYNYGYTF. The DNA for the CDR3 is TGTGCCAGCGGGGCAGGATACAACTATGGCTACACCTTC.

The chain uses TRBV7-2 and TRBJ2-7; D is possibly TRBD2 (6 bases). The CDR3 totals 14 residues. V was pared by 0 bases and J by 5 bases, with 11 bases between. Germline V gene data show CDR1 as SGHTA and CDR2 as FQGNSA. CDR3 amino acids: CASSLARENHEQYF. In nucleotides, the CDR3 is TGTGCCAGCAGCTTAGCTCGGGAGAACCACGAGCAGTACTTC.

This CDR3 reads CASSLQGERGLFQETQYF. In DNA, the CDR3 is TGTGCCAGCAGCTTGCAAGGGGAAAGGGGGCTCTTCCAAGAGACCCAGTACTTC. The chain links TRBV5-6 to TRBJ2-5; 7 positions agree with TRBD1. From germline, CDR1 is SGHDT and CDR2 YYEEEE. Losses at the gene ends were 1 base for V and 1 base for J; bases not matched to a gene: 13. The CDR3 is 18 residues long.

The chain joins TRBV21-1 to TRBJ2-1; the listed D gene, TRBD1, was not tested against the DNA. TRBV21-1 is a documented pseudogene. The length of the CDR3 is 20 residues. DNA for the CDR3: TGTGCCAGCAGCAAGGGCGGCAGGGGGCCAAGGGGAGGCTCCTACAATGAGCAGTTCTTC. It is translated as CASSKGGRGPRGGSYNEQFF.

This chain uses TRBV29-1 with TRBJ1-2; 9 bases line up with TRBD1. This CDR3 has 14 residues. Germline CDR1 and CDR2: SQVTM and ANQGSEA. V lost 7 bases and J lost 6; bases outside the gene matches: 12. As DNA, the CDR3 is TGCAGCGCTAGGCCTGGGACAGGGAGGGATGGCTACACCTTC. Its translation: CSARPGTGRDGYTF.

This clone was seen just once. This chain connects TRBV5-6 to TRBJ2-1; 10 bases line up with TRBD1. The CDR3 sequence is 16 residues long. The germline CDR1 and CDR2 sequences are SGHDT and YYEEEE. Germline trimming cut 2 bases from V and 5 bases from J; bases unmatched to any gene: 7. This chain's CDR3 is CASSFDFGTGDNEQFF. CDR3 sequence (DNA): TGTGCCAGCAGCTTTGATTTCGGGACAGGGGACAATGAGCAGTTCTTC.

V gene TRBV5-1 combines with J gene TRBJ1-5; TRBD1 matches at 9 bases. Germline values: CDR1 SGHRS, CDR2 YFSETQ. J lost 6 bases, V lost 3 bases, and 1 base had no gene match. The CDR3 loop spans 13 amino acids. The CDR3 DNA is TGCGCCAGCAGCTCGGACAGGGGTCAGCCCCAGCATTTT. Encoded protein: CASSSDRGQPQHF.

The chain employs TRBV4-1 and TRBJ1-1, with a weak D call TRBD1 (5 bases). The germline V gene has CDR1 MGHRA and CDR2 YSYEKL. V was clipped by 0 bases and J by 9 bases, with 14 bases between them. The CDR3 is made up of 14 amino acids. CDR3 sequence: CASSQDHGGGKAFF. The CDR3 DNA reads as TGCGCCAGCAGCCAAGATCACGGGGGAGGTAAAGCTTTCTTT.

J is TRBJ2-1 and V is TRBV28, with D possibly being TRBD1 (6 bases). The CDR3 totals 16 residues. Germline V gene data show CDR1 as MDHEN and CDR2 as SYDVKM. The V end lost 4 bases, the J end lost 0 bases, and 13 bases lay between the germline ends. CDR3: CASSSFQGHSYNEQFF. Here the CDR3 DNA reads TGTGCCAGCAGTTCCTTTCAGGGGCACTCCTACAATGAGCAGTTCTTC.

The rearrangement uses TRBV5-1 and TRBJ1-2; TRBD1 might be the D (6 bases). The CDR3 sequence is 14 residues long. The V gene lost 1 base and the J gene lost 8 bases, with 15 bases spanning the gap. Germline CDR1 is SGHRS and CDR2 is YFSETQ. This chain's CDR3 is CASSLSGGLGGYTF. CDR3 in DNA: TGCGCCAGCAGCTTGTCGGGGGGCCTCGGCGGCTACACCTTC.

This clone has a handful of counts. The genes are TRBV29-1 and TRBJ2-7, with 7 bases fitting TRBD1. The CDR3 is made up of 12 amino acids. The J segment lost 1 base and the V segment lost 4 bases, leaving 1 base of the junction unmatched. Per germline, CDR1 SQVTM and CDR2 ANQGSEA. The CDR3: CSVVDRSYEQYF. The CDR3 bases are TGCAGCGTTGTGGACAGGTCCTACGAGCAGTACTTC.

The J gene is TRBJ2-7, the V gene TRBV5-1, with TRBD2 matching 8 bases. The germline gives CDR1 SGHRS, CDR2 YFSETQ. Trimming cost V 10 bases and J 0 bases; bases outside gene matches: 9. The CDR3 is made up of 14 amino acids. The CDR3 spells CASDPGGSSYEQYF. In DNA, the CDR3 is TGCGCCTCAGACCCGGGGGGGAGCTCCTACGAGCAGTACTTC.

This clone was detected a few times. The rearrangement links TRBV7-6 to TRBJ1-1; 7 bases are a match to TRBD1. V trimming: 4 bases; J trimming: 1 base; junction bases outside the gene matches: 3. The CDR3 is 14 amino acids. Germline V CDR1 and CDR2: SGHVS, FNYEAQ. CDR3 residues: CASSSNRGNTEAFF. CDR3 in DNA: TGTGCCAGCAGCTCTAACAGGGGGAACACTGAAGCTTTCTTT.

The gene calls are TRBV9 and TRBJ2-1; maybe TRBD2 (7 bases). Trimming took 0 bases from V and 5 from J, leaving 18 bases between them. The CDR3 has 17 amino acids. The germline CDR1 and CDR2 sequences are SGDLS and YYNGEE. The DNA for the CDR3 is TGTGCCAGCAGCGTAGGTGGAGGGGGGGGGTCCCACAATGAGCAGTTCTTC. This sequence encodes CASSVGGGGGSHNEQFF.